This T cell receptor (beta chain) was sequenced during a study of T-cell reconstitution after alpha-beta-depleted transplantation in children. Study-wide results and caveats: After transplant, high TCRbeta diversity at day 60 in some patients arose from surviving recipient T cells and thymic progenitors. Newly produced T cells mostly accounted for T-cell counts and diversity one year post-transplant. Reportedly, roughly two months post-transplant, alpha-beta T cells arose from several hundred expanded graft clones.

Unique molecular identifiers tagged the TCRbeta library. MiXCR was run by TCRdb on the PCR reads, yielding one entry per CDR3 protein. Of about 870,000 distinct CDR3 sequences in the sample, roughly 15% were seen once. Germline-derived CDR1 and CDR2 are SGDLS and YYNGEE. V lost 0 bases and J lost 1, with 11 bases in between. This CDR3 comprises 15 residues. The sample holds a few counts of this clonotype. The antigen is unknown. This clonotype was sampled from a male patient younger than 18 who had a stem cell transplant for acute lymphoblastic leukemia, so the T cells may come from the graft donor. The specimen comprised PBMCs, mostly from graft donor cells, sampled 360 days after TCRalphabeta/CD19-depleted stem cell transplant. The genes are TRBV9 and TRBJ2-7, with D possibly being TRBD1 (6 bases). For the CDR3, the DNA is TGTGCCAGCAGCGTAGGATGGGGGCTTTCCTACGAGCAGTACTTC. As protein: CASSVGWGLSYEQYF.